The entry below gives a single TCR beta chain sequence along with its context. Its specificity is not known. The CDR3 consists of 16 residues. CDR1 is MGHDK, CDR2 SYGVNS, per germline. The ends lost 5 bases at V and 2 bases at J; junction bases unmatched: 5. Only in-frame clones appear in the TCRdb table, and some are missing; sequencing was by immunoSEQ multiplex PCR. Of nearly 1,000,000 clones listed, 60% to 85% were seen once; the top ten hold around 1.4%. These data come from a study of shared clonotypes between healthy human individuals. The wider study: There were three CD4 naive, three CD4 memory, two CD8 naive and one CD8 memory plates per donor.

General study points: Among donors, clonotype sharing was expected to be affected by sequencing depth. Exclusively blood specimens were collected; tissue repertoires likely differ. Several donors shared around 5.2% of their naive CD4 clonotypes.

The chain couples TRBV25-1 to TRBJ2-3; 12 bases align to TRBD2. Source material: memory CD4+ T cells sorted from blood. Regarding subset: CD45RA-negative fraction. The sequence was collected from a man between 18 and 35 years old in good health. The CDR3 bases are TGTGCCAGCAGTAAACTAGCGGGGGGTCCCACAGATACGCAGTATTTT. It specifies CASSKLAGGPTDTQYF.